This T cell receptor beta chain was profiled in a study of T cell changes during pregnancy in multiple sclerosis. Measured with immunoSEQ multiplex PCR; TCRdb has only the in-frame clones, and not every one. The table has 40,000 to 45,000 clones, 85% to 90% seen once. Trimming left V 6 bases short and J 8 bases short, with 5 bases between. CDR3 length equals 10 residues. Germline-derived CDR1 and CDR2 are MDHEN and SYDVKM. The specimen comprised CD4+ T cells from peripheral blood mononuclear cells, sampled in the first trimester of pregnancy. The chain employs TRBV28 and TRBJ1-5, with D hard to call. This receptor was identified in a female donor with multiple sclerosis, enrolled in a pregnancy study. For the CDR3, the DNA is TGTGCCAGCAGCGGGGAGCCCCAGCATTTT. Protein product: CASSGEPQHF.